This passage covers 9 T cell receptor beta chains from one sample sequenced in a study of T cells in Graves' hyperthyroidism and ophthalmopathy. Amplification yielded TCR beta CDR3 regions, with RNA transcripts as the source. Primed by the HTBI set, a first-round RT-PCR was run on the TCR CDR3. TCRdb used MiXCR to reprocess the multiplex PCR reads, holding one entry per CDR3 protein. The table has roughly 290,000 distinct CDR3 sequences, 15% to 20% seen once. Input material: blood. These receptors all stem from a woman aged 55-69 years with Graves' ophthalmopathy.

The chain carries TRBV10-1 and TRBJ2-2, with a weak D call TRBD1 (6 bases). Germline V lookup: CDR1 WNHNN, CDR2 SYGVQD (reference sequence). Trimming left V 7 bases short and J 6 bases short, with 12 bases between. CDR3 size: 13 residues. The CDR3 protein is CASKAGGPGELFF. DNA for the CDR3: TGCGCCAGCAAGGCTGGGGGCCCCGGGGAGCTGTTTTTT.

At least ten counts were recorded for this clonotype. The chain is built from TRBV18 and TRBJ2-3; possibly TRBD1 for D (5 bases). The germline gives CDR1 KGHSH, CDR2 LQKENI. The CDR3 runs 13 residues. Trimming took off 2 bases at V and 4 bases at J, with 7 bases between the two ends. CDR3 sequence reads: CASSPIRADTQYF. CDR3 in DNA: TGTGCCAGCTCACCAATCAGGGCAGATACGCAGTATTTT.

Of note for this clonotype: It may be a read error: a sequence one base away is much more abundant. J is TRBJ2-5 and V is TRBV2; D may match TRBD1 or TRBD2 (5 bases each). Trimming cost V 1 base and J 5 bases, with 14 bases left between them. The CDR3 consists of 15 residues. Germline V CDR1 and CDR2: SNHLY, FYNNEI. CDR3 loop: CASSEGSVRGETQYF. DNA of the CDR3: TGTGCCAGCAGTGAAGGATCCGTGAGGGGTGAGACCCAGTACTTC.

This clonotype has a count of ten or more. The J gene is TRBJ1-6, the V gene TRBV3-1; 7 positions match TRBD1. The CDR3 covers 15 residues. J was trimmed by 5 bases and V by 3 bases; bases with no gene match: 4. Germline CDR1 reads LGHDT; CDR2 reads YNNKEL (reference sequence). The DNA of the CDR3 is TGTGCCAGCAGCCACCTGGGACAGAATAATTCACCCCTCCACTTT. Protein: CASSHLGQNNSPLHF.

This clonotype was counted a single time. The chain links TRBV20-1 to TRBJ2-4, with TRBD2 matching over 8 bases. The CDR3 covers 14 residues. Per the germline V gene, CDR1 is DFQATT and CDR2 is SNEGSKA (reference sequence). The V and J ends lost 1 base and 6 bases, in that order; junction bases with no gene match: 5. The CDR3: CSARAGGGGNIQYF. As DNA, the CDR3 is TGCAGTGCTAGAGCGGGGGGGGGGGGAAACATTCAGTACTTC.

This clonotype was recorded at least ten times. This chain's CDR3 is CASSLFSTDTQYF. CDR3 DNA: TGTGCCAGCTCACTTTTTAGCACAGATACGCAGTATTTT. The rearrangement joins TRBV18 to TRBJ2-3; D ambiguous. CDR3 size: 13 residues. The V end lost 4 bases, the J end lost 0 bases, and 5 bases lay between the germline ends. Germline lookup yields CDR1 KGHSH and CDR2 LQKENI.

Ten or more counts support this clonotype. This chain connects TRBV6-1 to TRBJ2-1; D may be TRBD1 (7 bases). Germline assignment: CDR1 MNHNS and CDR2 SASEGT. This CDR3 contains 15 residues. V was clipped by 6 bases and J by 2 bases, with 14 bases between them. The CDR3 here is CASRPQGRPYNEQFF. Written as DNA, the CDR3 is TGTGCCAGCAGACCACAGGGGAGGCCCTACAATGAGCAGTTCTTC.

This clonotype was seen a handful of times. This rearrangement joins TRBV9 to TRBJ2-3; 8 bases fit TRBD1. CDR3 length equals 17 residues. The J segment lost 5 bases and the V segment lost 0 bases, leaving 11 bases of the junction unmatched. Germline assignment: CDR1 SGDLS and CDR2 YYNGEE. The CDR3, as DNA: TGTGCCAGCAGCGTAGGGACTTACAGGGGGATTATAGATACGCAGTATTTT. Its translation is CASSVGTYRGIIDTQYF.

The table lists this clonotype with many counts. This chain uses TRBV4-2 with TRBJ2-5; perhaps TRBD2 as D (5 bases). CDR1 is LGHNA, CDR2 YNFKEQ, per germline. This CDR3 is built from 15 residues. V lost 5 bases and J lost 0, with 13 bases in between. The CDR3 here is CASSSSTGNQETQYF. For the CDR3, the DNA is TGTGCCAGCAGCTCTTCGACGGGGAACCAAGAGACCCAGTACTTC.